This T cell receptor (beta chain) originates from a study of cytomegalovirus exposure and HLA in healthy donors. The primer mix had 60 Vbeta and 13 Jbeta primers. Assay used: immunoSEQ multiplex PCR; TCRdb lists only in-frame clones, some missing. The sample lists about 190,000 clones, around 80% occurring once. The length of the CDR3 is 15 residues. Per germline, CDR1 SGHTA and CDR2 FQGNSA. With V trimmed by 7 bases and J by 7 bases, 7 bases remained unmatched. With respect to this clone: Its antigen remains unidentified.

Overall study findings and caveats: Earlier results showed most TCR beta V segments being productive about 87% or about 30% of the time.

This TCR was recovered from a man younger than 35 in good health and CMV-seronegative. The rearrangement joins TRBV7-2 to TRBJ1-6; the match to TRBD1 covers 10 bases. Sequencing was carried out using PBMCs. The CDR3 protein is CASTPDRGRNSPLHF. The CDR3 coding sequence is TGTGCCAGCACCCCGGACAGGGGGAGAAATTCACCCCTCCACTTT.